What follows is one TCR beta chain and its context. The record originates from a study of cytomegalovirus exposure and HLA in healthy donors. V was clipped by 7 bases and J by 4 bases; unmatched bases: 7. CDR1 SGDLS and CDR2 YYNGEE come from the germline V gene. The CDR3 is made up of 13 amino acids. In the PCR, 60 Vbeta and 13 Jbeta primers were used. The data were produced by immunoSEQ multiplex PCR, yet TCRdb's version contains in-frame clones alone and is incomplete. The table includes about 160,000 clones, roughly four fifths detected once. The clonotype originates from a woman aged 40 to 50 in good health and CMV-seronegative. Input material: PBMCs. The chain links TRBV9 to TRBJ2-5; 7 bases align to TRBD1. CDR3 DNA: TGTGCCAGCGCGAGGGGGCCGGGAGAGACCCAGTACTTC. Protein sequence: CASARGPGETQYF.